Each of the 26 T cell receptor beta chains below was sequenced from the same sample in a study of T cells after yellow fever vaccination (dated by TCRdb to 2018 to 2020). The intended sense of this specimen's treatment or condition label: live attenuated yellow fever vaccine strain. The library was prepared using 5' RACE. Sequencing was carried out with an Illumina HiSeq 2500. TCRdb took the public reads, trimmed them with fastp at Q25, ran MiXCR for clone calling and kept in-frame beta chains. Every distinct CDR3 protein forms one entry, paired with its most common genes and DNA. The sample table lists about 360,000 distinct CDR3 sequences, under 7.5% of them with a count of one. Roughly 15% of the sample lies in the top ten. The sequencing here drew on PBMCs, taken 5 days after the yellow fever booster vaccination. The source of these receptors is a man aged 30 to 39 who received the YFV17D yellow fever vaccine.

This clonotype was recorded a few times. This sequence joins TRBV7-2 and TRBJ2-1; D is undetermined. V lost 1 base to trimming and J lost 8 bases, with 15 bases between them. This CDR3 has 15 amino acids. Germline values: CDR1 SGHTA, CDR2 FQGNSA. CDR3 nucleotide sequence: TGTGCCAGCAGCTTAGTAGGTAGGGCCTCCCATGAGCAGTTCTTC. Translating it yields CASSLVGRASHEQFF.

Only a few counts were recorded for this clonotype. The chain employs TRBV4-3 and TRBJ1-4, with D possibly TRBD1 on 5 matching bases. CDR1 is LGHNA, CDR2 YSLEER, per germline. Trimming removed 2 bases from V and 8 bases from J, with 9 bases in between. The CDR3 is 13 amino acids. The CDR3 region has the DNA TGCGCCAGCAGCCAAACCTGGGGGGAAAAACTGTTTTTT. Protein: CASSQTWGEKLFF.

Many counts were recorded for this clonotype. DNA of the CDR3: TGTGCCAGCAGTCCCGAGGGTCGCGGGAGGAGCGGTGGTACGCAGTATTTT. Translating it yields CASSPEGRGRSGGTQYF. The chain recombines TRBV12-3 or TRBV12-4 with TRBJ2-3; the match to TRBD2 covers 8 bases. V lost 5 bases and J lost 8; bases outside the gene matches: 18. CDR3 length: 17 residues.

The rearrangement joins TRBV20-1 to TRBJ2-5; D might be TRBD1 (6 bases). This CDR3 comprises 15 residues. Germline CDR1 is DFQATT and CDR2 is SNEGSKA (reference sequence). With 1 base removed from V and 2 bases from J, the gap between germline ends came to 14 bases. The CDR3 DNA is TGCAGTGCTAGAGGGGTGGGGGCTGGTCAAGAGACCCAGTACTTC. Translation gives CSARGVGAGQETQYF.

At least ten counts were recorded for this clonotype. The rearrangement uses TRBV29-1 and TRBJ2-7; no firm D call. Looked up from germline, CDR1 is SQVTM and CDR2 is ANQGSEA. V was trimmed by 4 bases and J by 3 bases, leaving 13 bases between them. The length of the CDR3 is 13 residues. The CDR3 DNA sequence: TGCAGCGTTGCCCCCGGCGGAAACTACGAGCAGTACTTC. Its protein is CSVAPGGNYEQYF.

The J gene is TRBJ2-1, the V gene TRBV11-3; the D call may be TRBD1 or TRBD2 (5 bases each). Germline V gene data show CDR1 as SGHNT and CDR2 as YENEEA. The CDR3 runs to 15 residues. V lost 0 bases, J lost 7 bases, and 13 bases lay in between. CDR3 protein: CASSLEGRGENEQFF. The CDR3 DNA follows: TGTGCCAGCAGCTTAGAAGGGAGAGGGGAGAATGAGCAGTTCTTC.

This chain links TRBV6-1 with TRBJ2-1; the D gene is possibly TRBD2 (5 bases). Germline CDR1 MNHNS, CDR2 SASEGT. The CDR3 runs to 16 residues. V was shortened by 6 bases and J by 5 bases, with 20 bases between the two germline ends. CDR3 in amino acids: CASSSPPRTTNNEQFF. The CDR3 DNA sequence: TGTGCCAGCAGCTCACCCCCCAGGACGACTAACAATGAGCAGTTCTTC.

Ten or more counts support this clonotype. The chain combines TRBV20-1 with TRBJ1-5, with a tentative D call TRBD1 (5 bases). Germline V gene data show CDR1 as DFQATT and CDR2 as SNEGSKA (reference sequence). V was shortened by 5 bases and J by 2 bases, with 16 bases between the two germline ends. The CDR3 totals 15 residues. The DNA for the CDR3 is TGCAGTGCTCCCCGTGGAGGGGACCGCAATCAGCCCCAGCATTTT. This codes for CSAPRGGDRNQPQHF.

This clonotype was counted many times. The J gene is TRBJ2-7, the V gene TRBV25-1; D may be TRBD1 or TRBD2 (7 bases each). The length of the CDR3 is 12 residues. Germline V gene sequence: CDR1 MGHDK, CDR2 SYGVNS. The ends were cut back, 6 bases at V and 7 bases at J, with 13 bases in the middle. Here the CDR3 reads CASSPQGGEQYF. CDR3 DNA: TGTGCCAGCAGCCCCCAGGGGGGGGAGCAGTACTTC.

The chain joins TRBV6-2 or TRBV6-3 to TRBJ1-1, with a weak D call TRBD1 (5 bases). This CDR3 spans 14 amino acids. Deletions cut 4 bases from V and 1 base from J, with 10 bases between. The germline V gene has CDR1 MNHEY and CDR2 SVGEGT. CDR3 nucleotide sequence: TGTGCCAGCAGTTTCGACAGACGGAACACTGAAGCTTTCTTT. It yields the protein CASSFDRRNTEAFF.

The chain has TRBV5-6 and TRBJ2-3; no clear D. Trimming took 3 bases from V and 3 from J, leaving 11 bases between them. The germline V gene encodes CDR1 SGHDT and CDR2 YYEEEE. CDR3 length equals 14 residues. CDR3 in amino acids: CASSSGLKTDTQYF. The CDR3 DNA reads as TGTGCCAGCAGCTCGGGTCTAAAGACAGATACGCAGTATTTT.

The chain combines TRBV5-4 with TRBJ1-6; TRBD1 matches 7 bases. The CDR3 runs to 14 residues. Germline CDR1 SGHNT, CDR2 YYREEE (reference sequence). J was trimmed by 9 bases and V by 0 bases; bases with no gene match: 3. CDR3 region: CASSLGQGLSPLHF. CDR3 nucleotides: TGTGCCAGCAGCTTGGGACAGGGTCTTTCACCCCTCCACTTT.

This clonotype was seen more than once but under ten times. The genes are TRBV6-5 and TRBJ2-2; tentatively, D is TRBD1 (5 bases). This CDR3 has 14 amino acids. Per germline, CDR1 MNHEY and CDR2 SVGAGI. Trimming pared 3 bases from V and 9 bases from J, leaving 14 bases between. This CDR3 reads CASSYPGLGRELFF. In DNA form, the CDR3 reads TGTGCCAGCAGTTATCCAGGGTTAGGGCGGGAGCTGTTTTTT.

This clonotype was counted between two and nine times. The DNA for the CDR3 is TGTGCCAGCAGCTTAGTACAGATTAGGTCCGGGGAGCTGTTTTTT. Translation: CASSLVQIRSGELFF. V gene TRBV7-2 combines with J gene TRBJ2-2; D call uncertain. Germline assignment: CDR1 SGHTA and CDR2 FQGNSA. V was trimmed by 1 base and J by 6 bases, leaving 12 bases between them. This CDR3 region has 15 residues.

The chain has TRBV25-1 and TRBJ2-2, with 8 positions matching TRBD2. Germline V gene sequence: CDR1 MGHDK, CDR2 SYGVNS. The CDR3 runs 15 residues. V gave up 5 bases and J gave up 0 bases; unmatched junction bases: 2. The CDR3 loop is CASSTGRANTGELFF. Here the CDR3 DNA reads TGTGCCAGCAGTACCGGGAGGGCGAACACCGGGGAGCTGTTTTTT.

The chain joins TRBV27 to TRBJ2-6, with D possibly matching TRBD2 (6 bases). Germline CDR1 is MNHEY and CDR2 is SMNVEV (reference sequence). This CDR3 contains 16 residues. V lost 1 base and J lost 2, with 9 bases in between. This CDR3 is CASSLYSGAGANVLTF. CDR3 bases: TGTGCCAGCAGTTTATACTCGGGGGCTGGGGCCAACGTCCTGACTTTC.

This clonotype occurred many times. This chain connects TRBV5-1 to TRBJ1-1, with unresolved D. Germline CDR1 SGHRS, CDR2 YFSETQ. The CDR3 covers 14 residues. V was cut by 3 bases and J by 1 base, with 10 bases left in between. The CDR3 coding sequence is TGCGCCAGCAGCTCCGCCCGTTCGAACACTGAAGCTTTCTTT. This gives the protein CASSSARSNTEAFF.

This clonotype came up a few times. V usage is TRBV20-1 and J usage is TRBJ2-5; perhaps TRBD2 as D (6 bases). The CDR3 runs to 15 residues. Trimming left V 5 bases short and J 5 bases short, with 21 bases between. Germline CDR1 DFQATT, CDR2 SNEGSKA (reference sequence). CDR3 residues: CSAPRLRENSETQYF. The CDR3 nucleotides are TGCAGTGCTCCCCGTCTTCGGGAGAATTCGGAGACCCAGTACTTC.

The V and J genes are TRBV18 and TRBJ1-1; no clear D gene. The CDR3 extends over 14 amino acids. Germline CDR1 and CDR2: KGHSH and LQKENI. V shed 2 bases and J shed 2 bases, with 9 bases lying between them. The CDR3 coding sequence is TGTGCCAGCTCACCAGTGGAGGGAAACACTGAAGCTTTCTTT. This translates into CASSPVEGNTEAFF.

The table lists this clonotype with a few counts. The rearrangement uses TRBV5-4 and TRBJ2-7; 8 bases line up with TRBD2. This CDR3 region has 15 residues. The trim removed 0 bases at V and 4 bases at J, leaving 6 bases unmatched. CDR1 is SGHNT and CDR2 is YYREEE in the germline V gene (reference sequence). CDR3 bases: TGTGCCAGCAGCTTGGCCGCGGGAGGAGCGTACGAGCAGTACTTC. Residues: CASSLAAGGAYEQYF.

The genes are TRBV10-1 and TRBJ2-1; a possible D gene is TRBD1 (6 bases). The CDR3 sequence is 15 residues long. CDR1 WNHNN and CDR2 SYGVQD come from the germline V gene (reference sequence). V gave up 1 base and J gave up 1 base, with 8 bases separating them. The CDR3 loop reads CASSEYRASYNEQFF. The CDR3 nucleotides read TGCGCCAGCAGTGAGTACAGGGCATCCTACAATGAGCAGTTCTTC.

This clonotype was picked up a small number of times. The CDR3 sequence: CASSLGGGGSATQYF. In nucleotides, the CDR3 is TGTGCCAGCAGCTTAGGCGGAGGGGGTTCGGCTACGCAGTATTTT. The rearrangement joins TRBV7-3 to TRBJ2-3; D possibly uses TRBD1 or TRBD2 (6 bases each). Deletions cut 2 bases from V and 8 bases from J, with 17 bases between. The length of the CDR3 is 15 residues. Germline values: CDR1 SGHTA, CDR2 FQGTGA.

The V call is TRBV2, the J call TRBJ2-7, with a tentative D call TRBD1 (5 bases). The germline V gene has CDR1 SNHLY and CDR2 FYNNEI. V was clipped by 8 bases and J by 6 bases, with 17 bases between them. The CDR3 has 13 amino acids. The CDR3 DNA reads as TGTGCCAGCCTTGGAGACAGACCCGCCGAGCAGTACTTC. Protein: CASLGDRPAEQYF.

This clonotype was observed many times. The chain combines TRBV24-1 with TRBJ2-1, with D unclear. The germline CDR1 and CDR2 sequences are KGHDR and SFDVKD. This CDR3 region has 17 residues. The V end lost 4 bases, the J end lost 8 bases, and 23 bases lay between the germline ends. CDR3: CATSDHKTPVRRDEQFF. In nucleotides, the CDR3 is TGTGCCACCAGTGACCATAAGACACCCGTACGACGTGATGAGCAGTTCTTC.

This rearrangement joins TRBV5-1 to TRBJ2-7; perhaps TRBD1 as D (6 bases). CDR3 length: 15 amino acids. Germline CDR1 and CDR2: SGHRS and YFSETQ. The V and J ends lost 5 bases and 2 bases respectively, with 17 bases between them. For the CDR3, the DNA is TGCGCCAGCAGGCCTATGGCAGGGGCCACCTACGAGCAGTACTTC. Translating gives CASRPMAGATYEQYF.

The CDR3 coding sequence is TGTGCCAGCAGCCCAGGACAGGCGAACTACAATGAGCAGTTCTTC. Translated, it gives CASSPGQANYNEQFF. The chain recombines TRBV7-2 with TRBJ2-1, with 7 bases matching TRBD1. Losses at the gene ends were 5 bases for V and 3 bases for J; bases not matched to a gene: 7. The CDR3 totals 15 residues. The V gene's germline CDR1 is SGHTA and CDR2 FQGNSA. Full variable domain (rest looked up from reference TRBV7-2 and TRBJ2-1): GAGVSQSPSNKVTEKGKDVELRCDPISGHTALYWYRQSLGQGLEFLIYFQGNSAPDKSGLPSDRFSAERTGGSVSTLTIQRTQQEDSAVYLCASSPGQANYNEQFFGPGTRLTVL.